The 5 T cell receptor beta chains below were found in one sample sequenced in a study of cytomegalovirus exposure and HLA in healthy donors. PCR used 60 Vbeta primers and 13 Jbeta primers. TCRdb's table, derived via immunoSEQ multiplex PCR, lists solely in-frame clones and lacks some. The data hold approximately 110,000 clones, with just under 75% observed a single time. The specimen was PBMCs. The receptors stem from a man aged 55 to 70 in good health and CMV-seropositive.

This clone was seen a handful of times. DNA of the CDR3: TGTGCCAGCAGTCGAACCCCTAGCGGGGGGAGGGATACGCAGTATTTT. Amino acids: CASSRTPSGGRDTQYF. The chain recombines TRBV28 with TRBJ2-3; 11 nucleotides align to TRBD2. The CDR3 runs to 16 residues. Trimming cost V 5 bases and J 6 bases; bases outside gene matches: 10. CDR1 MDHEN and CDR2 SYDVKM come from the germline V gene.

This clone has just a few counts. The chain links TRBV5-1 to TRBJ2-7, with a weak D call TRBD1 (6 bases). Germline CDR1 reads SGHRS; CDR2 reads YFSETQ. The CDR3 length is 13 residues. V lost 3 bases and J lost 5, with 12 bases in between. The CDR3 DNA sequence: TGCGCCAGCAGCTCACAGGGTCGAAACGAGCAGTACTTC. This sequence encodes CASSSQGRNEQYF.

V and J are TRBV27 and TRBJ2-7; 7 nucleotides line up with TRBD2. The germline gives CDR1 MNHEY, CDR2 SMNVEV (reference sequence). V lost 2 bases and J lost 8; bases outside the gene matches: 12. The CDR3 has 15 amino acids. The CDR3: CASSLGGGPRIQQYF. In nucleotides, the CDR3 is TGTGCCAGCAGTTTAGGCGGGGGACCACGTATTCAGCAGTACTTC.

The chain couples TRBV29-1 to TRBJ1-2; 8 bases align to TRBD1. This CDR3 has 13 amino acids. CDR1 SQVTM and CDR2 ANQGSEA come from the germline V gene. V lost 4 bases and J lost 4; bases outside the gene matches: 5. Written as DNA, the CDR3 is TGCAGCGTTGGAAACAGGGGGGGCTATGGCTACACCTTC. It encodes CSVGNRGGYGYTF.

This sequence joins TRBV5-4 and TRBJ2-5; TRBD1 matches 8 bases. The CDR3 loop spans 13 amino acids. Germline V gene sequence: CDR1 SGHNT, CDR2 YYREEE (reference sequence). The CDR3 coding sequence is TGTGCAGGTTCGGCGACAGGGGACGAGACCCAGTACTTC. It is translated as CAGSATGDETQYF.